The clone carrying this T cell receptor beta chain appeared a few times. The data derive from a study of blood T cell repertoires in COVID-19. Germline CDR1 MNHEY, CDR2 SMNVEV (reference sequence). CDR3 length: 15 residues. Trimming stripped 4 bases from V and 9 bases from J, with 16 bases between. Authors' methods: Reference gene primer amplification in the assay estimated nucleated cell counts. Using immunoSEQ multiplex PCR, the repertoire was profiled, and TCRdb retains in-frame clones only, with some absent. V, J and clone size derive from that table, while D and trimming were established from the DNA sequence. The sample comprises about 93,000 clones, roughly 89% of which are singletons, and roughly 2.1% rests with the top ten.

Specimen: peripheral blood. The TCR was taken from a man over 45 with acute or convalescent COVID-19. This chain joins TRBV27 and TRBJ1-6; TRBD1 might be the D (5 bases). The CDR3 sequence is CASSYRTGVPSPLHF. In DNA, the CDR3 is TGTGCCAGCAGTTATCGAACGGGGGTCCCTTCACCCCTCCACTTT.